One and the same sample provided the 5 T cell receptor beta chains below, sequenced in a study of chronic HIV infection and antiretroviral therapy. TCRdb reprocessed the 5' RACE reads with MiXCR, giving one entry per CDR3 protein. Counted here are 25,000 to 35,000 distinct CDR3 sequences, about 9.6% occurring once; the ten biggest clones make up roughly 2.7%. Sequenced: peripheral blood. These receptors came from an adult who had HIV and had not received antiretroviral therapy, or was an uninfected healthy control (not recorded which).

This clonotype was recorded at least ten times. The V call is TRBV6-2 or TRBV6-3, the J call TRBJ2-5, with TRBD2 matching 11 bases. After removal of 2 bases from V and 2 bases from J, the junction contained 4 bases not matched to a gene. The CDR3 sequence is 16 residues long. CDR1 is MNHEY, CDR2 SVGEGT, per germline. CDR3 amino acids: CASSYGTSGYQETQYF. In DNA form, the CDR3 reads TGTGCCAGCAGTTACGGGACTAGCGGATATCAAGAGACCCAGTACTTC.

The genes are TRBV4-3 and TRBJ2-7, with TRBD1 identical over 8 bases. V dropped 3 bases and J dropped 4; count of bases not matched to a gene: 8. The V gene's germline CDR1 is LGHNA and CDR2 YSLEER. The CDR3 totals 15 residues. The CDR3 sequence: CASSQARTGRYEQYF. CDR3 coding DNA: TGCGCCAGCAGCCAGGCCAGGACAGGGCGGTACGAGCAGTACTTC.

This clonotype was seen many times. The V and J genes are TRBV7-2 and TRBJ2-7; the D gene could be TRBD1 or TRBD2 (5 bases each). This CDR3 comprises 13 residues. The V and J ends lost 1 base and 3 bases respectively, with 7 bases between them. Germline CDR1 is SGHTA and CDR2 is FQGNSA. CDR3 DNA sequence: TGTGCCAGCAGCTTAGGGGGGAACTACGAGCAGTACTTC. This codes for CASSLGGNYEQYF.

Only a few counts were recorded for this clonotype. The V call is TRBV7-2, the J call TRBJ1-1; D not certain. The V end was cut by 2 bases, the J end by 5 bases, with 12 bases between. The CDR3 sequence is 14 residues long. Per the germline V gene, CDR1 is SGHTA and CDR2 is FQGNSA. CDR3 coding DNA: TGTGCCAGCAGCTTATTATATGCGGGGACTGAAGCTTTCTTT. It codes for CASSLLYAGTEAFF. The full variable domain, with the rest looked up from reference TRBV7-2 and TRBJ1-1, is GAGVSQSPSNKVTEKGKDVELRCDPISGHTALYWYRQSLGQGLEFLIYFQGNSAPDKSGLPSDRFSAERTGGSVSTLTIQRTQQEDSAVYLCASSLLYAGTEAFFGQGTRLTVV.

This chain joins TRBV29-1 and TRBJ1-1; TRBD1 agrees at 7 bases. V dropped 3 bases and J dropped 5; count of bases not matched to a gene: 6. CDR1 and CDR2 from the germline V gene are SQVTM and ANQGSEA. This CDR3 has 13 amino acids. This CDR3 reads CSVDVSGGTEAFF. DNA for the CDR3: TGCAGCGTTGACGTGTCAGGGGGAACTGAAGCTTTCTTT.